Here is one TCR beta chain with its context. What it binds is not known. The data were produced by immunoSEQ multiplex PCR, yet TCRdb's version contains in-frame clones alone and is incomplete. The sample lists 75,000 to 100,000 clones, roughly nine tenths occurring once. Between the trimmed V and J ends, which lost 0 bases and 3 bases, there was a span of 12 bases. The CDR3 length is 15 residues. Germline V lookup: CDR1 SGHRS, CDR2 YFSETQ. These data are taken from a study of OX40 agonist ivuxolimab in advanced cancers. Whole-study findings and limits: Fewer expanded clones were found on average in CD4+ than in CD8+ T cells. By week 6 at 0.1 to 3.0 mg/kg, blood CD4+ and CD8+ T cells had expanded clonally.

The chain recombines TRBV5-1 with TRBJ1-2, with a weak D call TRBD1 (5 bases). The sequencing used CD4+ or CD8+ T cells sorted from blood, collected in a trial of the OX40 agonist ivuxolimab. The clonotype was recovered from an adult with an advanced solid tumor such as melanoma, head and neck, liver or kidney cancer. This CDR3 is CASSLGQGMDYGYTF. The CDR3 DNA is TGCGCCAGCAGCTTGGGGCAGGGAATGGACTATGGCTACACCTTC.